This T cell receptor beta chain is drawn from a study of CD8+ T cells in alopecia areata (dated by TCRdb to the late 2010s). In the study overall: The study used high-throughput TCRbeta sequencing to examine T cell clonal expansion in alopecia areata, in both the C3H/HeJ mouse model and human patients. Clonality in the scalp was compared among normal scalp (n=4), patchy alopecia areata scalp (n=8), and alopecia totalis/universalis scalp (n=8). RNA came from the PAXgene miRNA kit for fixed scalp, the miRNeasy kit for PBMCs, and the RNeasy kit for mouse skin. On the human side, TCRbeta sequencing was run on scalp tissue and on sorted CD4+ and CD8+ peripheral blood T cells from healthy controls and from alopecia areata patients with either patchy or totalis/universalis disease. TCRbeta CDR3 regions were amplified by immunoSEQ multiplex PCR with 35 Vbeta forward and 13 Jbeta reverse primers. The study at large found these results: Shared TCR sequences between patients were less evident than in mice, which may be partly attributable to HLA diversity in the patient population. Higher clonality and more expanded CD8+ clones were observed in lesional scalp than in normal scalp, particularly in alopecia totalis/universalis, a finding suggestive of antigenic drive. Resident alphabeta T cells in normal human skin are also sequenced, complicating scalp TCR repertoire analysis, unlike mouse skin dominated by gammadelta T cells.

This clone was seen a handful of times. Which antigen it targets is not known. One base away there is no much larger clone; base qualities are not given. Library generation was performed with the immunoSEQ multiplex PCR assay. RNA was extracted from all samples and reverse transcribed into cDNA, which served as template for TCR sequencing. SuperScript III was used to make first-strand cDNA, primed with a 2:1 mix of oligo-dT and random hexamers. A synthetic immune receptor repertoire was used to gauge amplification bias, and whatever bias remained was removed computationally. Under the source paper's analysis protocol: Raw reads were preprocessed for error removal, and CDR3 was defined according to IMGT conventions as running from the conserved cysteine to phenylalanine. To get clonality, Shannon entropy was normalized by log2 of the number of productive unique TCRs and the result was subtracted from 1. Scalp TCRbeta sequences were cross-referenced with sorted blood CD4 and CD8 repertoires so that the CD4 or CD8 identity of scalp clones could be inferred. TCRdb's version of the immuneACCESS table is confined to in-frame rearrangements and falls short of the full clone set. An unresolved V gene accounts for under half of the shortfall where checked; the remainder is of unknown origin. The V and J calls and clone size were taken over from that table, and D and trimming were inferred from the DNA. The sample table records fewer than 150,000 clones; over 60% of these occur just once. The top ten clones comprise roughly 3.1% of the sample.

PBMCs were isolated by density centrifugation and stained for CD3, CD4 and CD8, after which CD4+ and CD8+ T cells were sorted on a FACSAria. Scalp biopsies and blood samples were obtained from unaffected controls. From the cysteine through the phenylalanine, the CDR3 covers 16 amino acids. Here the CDR3 DNA is all that survives: 48 bases in frame from base 1. V drops 1 base and J drops 1 base, leaving 11 bases in between. Per the germline V gene, SGHTA is the CDR1 and FQGNSA is the CDR2. Sample: CD4+ T cells sorted from blood. This chain joins TRBV7-2 to TRBJ2-4; the D gene is possibly TRBD1 or TRBD2, with 5 bases matching each. This clonotype was sampled from a human donor in good health. The sequenced DNA: TGTGCCAGCAGCTTAGGAGGGGCTTGGGCCAAAAACATTCAGTACTTC. Its product reads: CASSLGGAWAKNIQYF.